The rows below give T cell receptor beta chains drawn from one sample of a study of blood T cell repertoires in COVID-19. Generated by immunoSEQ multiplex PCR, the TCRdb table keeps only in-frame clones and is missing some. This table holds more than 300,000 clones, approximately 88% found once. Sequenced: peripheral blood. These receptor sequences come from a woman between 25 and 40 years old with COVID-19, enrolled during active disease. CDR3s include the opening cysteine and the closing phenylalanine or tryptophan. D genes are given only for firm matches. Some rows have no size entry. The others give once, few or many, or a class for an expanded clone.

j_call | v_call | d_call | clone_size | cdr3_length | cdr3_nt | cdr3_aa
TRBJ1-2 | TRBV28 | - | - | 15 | TGTGCCAGCAGCCGTAACAGGGATTCTAACTATGGCTACACCTTC | CASSRNRDSNYGYTF
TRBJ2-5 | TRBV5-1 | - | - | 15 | TGCGCCAGCAGCTTGAACGCAGGGCACCAAGAGACCCAGTACTTC | CASSLNAGHQETQYF
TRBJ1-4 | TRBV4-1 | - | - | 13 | TGCGCCAGCAGCCAAGGCGGGAATGAAAAACTGTTTTTT | CASSQGGNEKLFF
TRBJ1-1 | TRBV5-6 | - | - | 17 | TGTGCCAGCAGCTTGGGTGGGGGCTGGATGGTGAACACTGAAGCTTTCTTT | CASSLGGGWMVNTEAFF
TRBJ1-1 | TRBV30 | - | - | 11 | TGTGCCTGGGCTCGGGAGACTGAAGCTTTCTTT | CAWARETEAFF
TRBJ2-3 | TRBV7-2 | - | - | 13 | TGTGCCAGCAGCTTACAGGCGCCAGATACGCAGTATTTT | CASSLQAPDTQYF
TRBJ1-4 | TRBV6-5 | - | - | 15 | TGTGCCAGCAGGAACAGGGCACCGCTTAATGAAAAACTGTTTTTT | CASRNRAPLNEKLFF
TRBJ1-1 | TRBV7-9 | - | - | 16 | TGTGCCAGCAGCCAGCCCGGGGGGGGTGGGAACACTGAAGCTTTCTTT | CASSQPGGGGNTEAFF
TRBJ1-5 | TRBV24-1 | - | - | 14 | TGTGCCACCAGTGATTTGGCGGGGAATCAGCCCCAGCATTTT | CATSDLAGNQPQHF
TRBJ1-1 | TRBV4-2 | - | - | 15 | TGTGCCAGCAGCCAAGATCGTGGCCGGGTCACTGAAGCTTTCTTT | CASSQDRGRVTEAFF
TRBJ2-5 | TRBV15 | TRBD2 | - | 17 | TGTGCCACCAGCAGTGGGTTCCTAGCGGGGGGGCAGGAGACCCAGTACTTC | CATSSGFLAGGQETQYF
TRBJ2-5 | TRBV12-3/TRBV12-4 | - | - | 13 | TGTGCCAGCAGTTTCGCGCGGAAAACGGCCCAGTACTTC | CASSFARKTAQYF
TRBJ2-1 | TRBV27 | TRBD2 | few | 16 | TGTGCCAGCAGTTCGACTAGCGGGGGGAATTACAATGAGCAGTTCTTC | CASSSTSGGNYNEQFF
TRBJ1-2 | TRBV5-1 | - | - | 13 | TGCGCCAGCAGCTTACCAGGGGCGAATGGCTACACCTTC | CASSLPGANGYTF
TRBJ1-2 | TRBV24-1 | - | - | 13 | TGTGCCACCAGTGAACCGATGGGGGGTGGCTACACCTTC | CATSEPMGGGYTF
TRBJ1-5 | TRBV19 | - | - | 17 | TGTGCCAGTAGCCCATATCAGGGGAGCTATAGCAATCAGCCCCAGCATTTT | CASSPYQGSYSNQPQHF
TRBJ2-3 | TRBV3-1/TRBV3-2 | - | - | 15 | TGTGCCAGCAGCCAAGAATTTACTAGCACAGATACGCAGTATTTT | CASSQEFTSTDTQYF
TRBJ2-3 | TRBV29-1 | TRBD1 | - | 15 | TGCAGCGTTGAACCCGACAGGGAGTCCGGGTATACGCAGTATTTT | CSVEPDRESGYTQYF
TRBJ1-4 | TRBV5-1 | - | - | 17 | TGCGCCAGCAGGGAAGGGGTGACAACGGGAACTAATGAAAAACTGTTTTTT | CASREGVTTGTNEKLFF
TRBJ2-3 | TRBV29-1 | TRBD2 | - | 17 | TGCAGCGCTAGGACTAGCGGTATCTCTGGGGGTTTAGATACGCAGTATTTT | CSARTSGISGGLDTQYF
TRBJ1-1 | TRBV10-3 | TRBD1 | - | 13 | TGTGCCATCAGTGATTCCGGACAGGGGAAAGCTTTCTTT | CAISDSGQGKAFF
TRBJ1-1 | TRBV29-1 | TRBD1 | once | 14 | TGCAGCGTTGGCCCGGGACAGGGTCCCACTGAAGCTTTCTTT | CSVGPGQGPTEAFF
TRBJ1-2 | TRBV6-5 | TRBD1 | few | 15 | TGTGCCAGCAGTTACTCGAGCAGGGGGCGGTATGGCTACACCTTC | CASSYSSRGRYGYTF
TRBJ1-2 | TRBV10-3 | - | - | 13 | TGTGCCATCAGTGAGACAGGGAACTATGGCTACACCTTC | CAISETGNYGYTF
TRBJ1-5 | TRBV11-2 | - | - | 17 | TGTGCCAGCAGCTTGGACCCAGTACAGGTAGCACATCAGCCCCAGCATTTT | CASSLDPVQVAHQPQHF
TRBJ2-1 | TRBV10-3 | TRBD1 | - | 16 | TGTGCCATCAGTGAGGGATCAGGGGGCTCCTACAATGAGCAGTTCTTC | CAISEGSGGSYNEQFF
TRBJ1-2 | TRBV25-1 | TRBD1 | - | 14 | TGTGCCAGCACTATGACAGGGACAACTATGGGCTACACCTTC | CASTMTGTTMGYTF
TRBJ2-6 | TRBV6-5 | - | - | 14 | TGTGCCACCTTAAGGGGCACTGGGGCCAACGTCCTGACTTTC | CATLRGTGANVLTF
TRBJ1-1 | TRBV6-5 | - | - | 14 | TGTGCCAGCAGTTACCAGGGCGGACGCACTGAAGCTTTCTTT | CASSYQGGRTEAFF
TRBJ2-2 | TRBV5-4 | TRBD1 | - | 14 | TGTGCCAGCAGCATGTACAGGGGATCCGGGGAGCTGTTTTTT | CASSMYRGSGELFF
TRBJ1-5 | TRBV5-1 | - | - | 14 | TGCGCCAGCAGCCCTACAGGCTACAATCAGCCCCAGCATTTT | CASSPTGYNQPQHF
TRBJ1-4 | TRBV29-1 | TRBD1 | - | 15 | TGCAGCGTTGAACAGACAGGGACAACTAATGAAAAACTGTTTTTT | CSVEQTGTTNEKLFF
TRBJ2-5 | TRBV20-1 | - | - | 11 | TGCAGTGGACAACACCAAGAGACCCAGTACTTC | CSGQHQETQYF